This TCR beta chain was sequenced in a study of cytotoxic CD8 clonotypes in ibrutinib-treated CLL. For the study at large: Among patients, around 25 responded partially and 2 completely; 14 then stayed remitted and some 12 progressed after median 68 months. Response sampling took place at median 12 months of treatment, range 6 to 36.

CDR3 length: 10 residues. Germline V gene data show CDR1 as DFQATT and CDR2 as SNEGSKA (reference sequence). V shed 3 bases and J shed 6 bases, with 4 bases lying between them. Around 2 micrograms of genomic DNA from cryopreserved PBMCs went into TCR beta libraries. For this clone: Its antigen is as yet unknown. The identical CDR3 is also encoded by other nucleotide sequences in the sample.

Regarding the study as a whole: The study found clonality rose at ibrutinib response, then fell toward baseline at progression.

Repertoires were generated with immunoSEQ multiplex PCR, while TCRdb's copy carries only in-frame clones and drops some. The data hold approximately 50,000 clones, with roughly 54% observed a single time. This receptor was taken from a human donor with chronic lymphocytic leukemia. The sample here was PBMCs, taken at disease progression, from a patient treated with ibrutinib. The chain joins TRBV20-1 to TRBJ2-3; D gene unclear. The CDR3 loop reads CSARLDTQYF. The CDR3 DNA sequence: TGCAGTGCTAGGTTGGATACGCAGTATTTT.